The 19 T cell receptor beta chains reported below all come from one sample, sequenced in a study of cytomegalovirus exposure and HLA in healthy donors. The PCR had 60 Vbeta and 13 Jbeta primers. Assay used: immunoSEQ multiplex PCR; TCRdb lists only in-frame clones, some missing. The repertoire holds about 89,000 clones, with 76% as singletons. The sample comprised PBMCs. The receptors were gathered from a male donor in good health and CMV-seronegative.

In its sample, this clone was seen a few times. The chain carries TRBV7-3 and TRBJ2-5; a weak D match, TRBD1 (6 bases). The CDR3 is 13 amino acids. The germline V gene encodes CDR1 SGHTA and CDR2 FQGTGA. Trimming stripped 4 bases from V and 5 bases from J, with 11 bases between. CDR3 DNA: TGTGCCAGCAGCTACAGGGTGCAGGAGACCCAGTACTTC. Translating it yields CASSYRVQETQYF.

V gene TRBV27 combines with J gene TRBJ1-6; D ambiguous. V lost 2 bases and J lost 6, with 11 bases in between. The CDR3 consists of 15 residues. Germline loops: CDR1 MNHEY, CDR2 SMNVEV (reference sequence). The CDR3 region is CASSLSRQANSPLHF. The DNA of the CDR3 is TGTGCCAGCAGTTTAAGTCGGCAGGCTAATTCACCCCTCCACTTT.

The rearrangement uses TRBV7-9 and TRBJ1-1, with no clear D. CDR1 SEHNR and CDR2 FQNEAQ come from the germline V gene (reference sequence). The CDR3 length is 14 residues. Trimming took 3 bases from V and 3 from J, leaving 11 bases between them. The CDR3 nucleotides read TGTGCCAGCAGCTTGAGTCGGAGATACACTGAAGCTTTCTTT. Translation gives CASSLSRRYTEAFF.

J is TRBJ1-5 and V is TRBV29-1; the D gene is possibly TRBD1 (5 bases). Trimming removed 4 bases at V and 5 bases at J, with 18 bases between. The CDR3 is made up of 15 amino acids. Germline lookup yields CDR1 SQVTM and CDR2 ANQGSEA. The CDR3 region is CSVVVGGVGDQPQHF. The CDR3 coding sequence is TGCAGCGTTGTGGTGGGGGGGGTAGGCGATCAGCCCCAGCATTTT.

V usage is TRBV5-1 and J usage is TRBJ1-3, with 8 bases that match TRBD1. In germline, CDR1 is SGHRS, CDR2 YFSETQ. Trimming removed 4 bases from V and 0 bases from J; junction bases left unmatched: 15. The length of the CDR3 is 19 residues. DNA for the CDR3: TGCGCCAGCAGCATCGGGACAGGAGGGTCCCTTACCTCTGGAAACACCATATATTTT. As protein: CASSIGTGGSLTSGNTIYF.

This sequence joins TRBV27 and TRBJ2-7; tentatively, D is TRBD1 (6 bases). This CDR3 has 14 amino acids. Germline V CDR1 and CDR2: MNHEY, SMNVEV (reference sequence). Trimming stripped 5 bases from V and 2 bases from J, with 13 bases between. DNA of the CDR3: TGTGCCAGCAGTAACAGGGTTCCACCCTACGAGCAGTACTTC. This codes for CASSNRVPPYEQYF.

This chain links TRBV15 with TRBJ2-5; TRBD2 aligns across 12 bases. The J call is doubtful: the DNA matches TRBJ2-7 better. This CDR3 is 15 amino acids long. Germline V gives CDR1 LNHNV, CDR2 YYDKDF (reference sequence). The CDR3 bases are TGTGCCACCAGCTCCCGACTAGCGGGAGACTACGAGCAGTACTTC. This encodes CATSSRLAGDYEQYF.

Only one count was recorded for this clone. The CDR3 DNA is TGTGCCAGCAGCCAAGATCTTCTCGTGACCGGGGAGCTGTTTTTT. It encodes CASSQDLLVTGELFF. The chain couples TRBV4-2 to TRBJ2-2; no definite D call. The germline CDR1 and CDR2 sequences are LGHNA and YNFKEQ. V was clipped by 0 bases and J by 5 bases, with 10 bases between them. This CDR3 has 15 residues.

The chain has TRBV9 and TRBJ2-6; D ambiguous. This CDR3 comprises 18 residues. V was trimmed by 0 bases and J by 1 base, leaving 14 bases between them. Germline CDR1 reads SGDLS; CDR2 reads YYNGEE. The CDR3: CASSVVAGPQSGANVLTF. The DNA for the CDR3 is TGTGCCAGCAGCGTAGTGGCAGGCCCCCAATCTGGGGCCAACGTCCTGACTTTC.

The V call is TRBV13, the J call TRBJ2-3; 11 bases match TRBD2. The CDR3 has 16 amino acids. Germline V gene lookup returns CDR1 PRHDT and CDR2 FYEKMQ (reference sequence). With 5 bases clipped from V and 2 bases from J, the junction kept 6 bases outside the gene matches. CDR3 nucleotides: TGTGCCAGCAGCACCAGACTAGCGGGATCCACAGATACGCAGTATTTT. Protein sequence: CASSTRLAGSTDTQYF. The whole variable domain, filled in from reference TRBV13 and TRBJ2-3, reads AAGVIQSPRHLIKEKRETATLKCYPIPRHDTVYWYQQGPGQDPQFLISFYEKMQSDKGSIPDRFSAQQFSDYHSELNMSSLELGDSALYFCASSTRLAGSTDTQYFGPGTRLTVL.

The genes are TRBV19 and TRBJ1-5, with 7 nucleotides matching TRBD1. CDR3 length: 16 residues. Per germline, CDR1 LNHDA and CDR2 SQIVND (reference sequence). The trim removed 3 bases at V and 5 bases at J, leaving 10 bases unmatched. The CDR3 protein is CASSITAKTGYQPQHF. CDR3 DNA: TGTGCCAGTAGTATTACGGCTAAGACAGGGTATCAGCCCCAGCATTTT.

In nucleotides, the CDR3 is TGCGCCAGCAGCCAAGGGGAGACAGGGAGAAAGGGGGAGCTGTTTTTT. Translated, it gives CASSQGETGRKGELFF. J is TRBJ2-2 and V is TRBV4-3, with 7 bases identical to TRBD1. This CDR3 region has 16 residues. Germline values: CDR1 LGHNA, CDR2 YSLEER. V lost 1 base, J lost 8 bases, and 10 bases stayed unmatched.

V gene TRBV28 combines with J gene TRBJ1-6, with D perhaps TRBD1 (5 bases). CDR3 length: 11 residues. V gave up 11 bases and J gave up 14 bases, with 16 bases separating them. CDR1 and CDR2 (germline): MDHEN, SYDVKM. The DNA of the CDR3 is TGTGCCTCTGGGGAGCGGGGGGCCCTCCACTTT. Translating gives CASGERGALHF. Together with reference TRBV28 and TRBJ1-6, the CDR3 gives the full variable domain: DVKVTQSSRYLVKRTGEKVFLECVQDMDHENMFWYRQDPGLGLRLIYFSYDVKMKEKGDIPEGYSVSREKKERFSLILESASTNQTSMYLCASGERGALHFGNGTRLTVT.

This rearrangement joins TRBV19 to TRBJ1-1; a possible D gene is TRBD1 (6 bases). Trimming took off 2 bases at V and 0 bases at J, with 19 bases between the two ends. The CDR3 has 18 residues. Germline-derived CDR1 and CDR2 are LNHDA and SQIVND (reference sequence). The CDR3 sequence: CASSINFYREGVNTEAFF. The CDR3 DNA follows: TGTGCCAGTAGTATAAACTTTTACAGGGAGGGGGTGAACACTGAAGCTTTCTTT.

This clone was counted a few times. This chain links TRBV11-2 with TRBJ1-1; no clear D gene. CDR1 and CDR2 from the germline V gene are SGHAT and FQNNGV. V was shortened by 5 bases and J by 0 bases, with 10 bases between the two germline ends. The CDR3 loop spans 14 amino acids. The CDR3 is CASSLDGVNTEAFF. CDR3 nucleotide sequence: TGTGCCAGCAGCCTTGACGGGGTGAACACTGAAGCTTTCTTT.

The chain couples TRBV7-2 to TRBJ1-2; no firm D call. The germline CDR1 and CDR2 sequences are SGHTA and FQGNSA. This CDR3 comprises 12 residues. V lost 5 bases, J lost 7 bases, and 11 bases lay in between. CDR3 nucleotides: TGTGCCAGCAGCACCCGGAGAGGTGGCTACACCTTC. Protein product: CASSTRRGGYTF.

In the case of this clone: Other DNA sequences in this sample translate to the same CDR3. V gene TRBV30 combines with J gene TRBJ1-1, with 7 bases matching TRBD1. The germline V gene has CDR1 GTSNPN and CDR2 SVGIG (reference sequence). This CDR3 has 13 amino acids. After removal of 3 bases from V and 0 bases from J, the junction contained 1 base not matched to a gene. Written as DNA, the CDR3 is TGTGCCTGGAGCCAGGGGGTGAACACTGAAGCTTTCTTT. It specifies CAWSQGVNTEAFF.

The CDR3 reads CASSQDRGSRSNEQFF. In nucleotides, the CDR3 is TGTGCCAGCAGCCAAGATCGCGGGAGCAGGTCCAATGAGCAGTTCTTC. V gene TRBV4-2 combines with J gene TRBJ2-1; TRBD2 matches 7 bases. Germline V lookup: CDR1 LGHNA, CDR2 YNFKEQ. CDR3 length: 16 amino acids. V gave up 0 bases and J gave up 6 bases; unmatched junction bases: 8.

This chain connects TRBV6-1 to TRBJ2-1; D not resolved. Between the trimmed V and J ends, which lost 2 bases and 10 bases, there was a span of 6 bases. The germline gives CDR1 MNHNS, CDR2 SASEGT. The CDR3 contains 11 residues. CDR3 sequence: CASSEPEEQFF. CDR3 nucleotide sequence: TGTGCCAGCAGTGAACCGGAGGAGCAGTTCTTC.